Following are 18 T cell receptor beta chains from one sample sequenced in a study of blood T cell repertoires in COVID-19. Generated by immunoSEQ multiplex PCR, the TCRdb table keeps only in-frame clones and is missing some. The profile shows approximately 250,000 clones, approximately 90% of them singletons. The source material was PBMCs or T cells enriched from blood (not recorded which). The receptors originated from a woman between 40 and 55 years old with acute COVID-19.

The V call is TRBV6-5, the J call TRBJ2-7; TRBD1 matches 9 bases. Germline V CDR1 and CDR2: MNHEY, SVGAGI. The CDR3 has 13 residues. Trimming took 5 bases from V and 9 from J; bases not matched to a gene: 8. DNA of the CDR3: TGTGCCAGCAGTACTACCGGGACAGGGTGGCAGTACGTC. The encoded protein is CASSTTGTGWQYV.

The chain has TRBV30 and TRBJ1-2; 7 positions agree with TRBD1. Germline V CDR1 and CDR2: GTSNPN, SVGIG (reference sequence). J was trimmed by 8 bases and V by 2 bases; bases with no gene match: 2. The CDR3 is 11 residues long. CDR3: CAWSTGVGYTF. The CDR3 region has the DNA TGTGCCTGGAGTACAGGGGTCGGCTACACCTTC. Based on the CDR3 plus reference TRBV30 and TRBJ1-2, the full variable domain is SQTIHQWPATLVQPVGSPLSLECTVEGTSNPNLYWYRQAAGRGLQLLFYSVGIGQISSEVPQNLSASRPQDRQFILSSKKLLLSDSGFYLCAWSTGVGYTFGSGTRLTVV.

The chain has TRBV5-3 and TRBJ2-3; D perhaps matches TRBD1 (6 bases). TRBV5-3 is given ORF status, its function remaining uncertain. The length of the CDR3 is 13 residues. Trimming took 7 bases from V and 4 from J, leaving 13 bases between them. Written as DNA, the CDR3 is TGTGCCAGAGACCAGGGGTCTGCAGATACGCAGTATTTT. Protein product: CARDQGSADTQYF.

In DNA, the CDR3 is TGCGCCAGCAGCCAACCCCCGGGACAGGGAACCGGGGAGCTGTTTTTT. Amino acids: CASSQPPGQGTGELFF. The chain employs TRBV4-1 and TRBJ2-2, with TRBD1 identical over 9 bases. V lost 2 bases to trimming and J lost 5 bases; unmatched junction nucleotides: 6. Germline CDR1 and CDR2: MGHRA and YSYEKL. This CDR3 has 16 amino acids.

V usage is TRBV6-5 and J usage is TRBJ1-3, with D hard to call. The germline V and J ends were trimmed by 6 bases and 4 bases, with 7 bases remaining between them. Germline V lookup: CDR1 MNHEY, CDR2 SVGAGI. This CDR3 comprises 12 residues. For the CDR3, the DNA is TGTGCCAGCAGGAACACGGGAAACACCATATATTTT. Translating it yields CASRNTGNTIYF.

The rearrangement uses TRBV6-5 and TRBJ1-2, with 8 bases matching TRBD1. The junction had 6 bases not matched to a gene; V was cut back by 5 bases and J by 4 bases. The CDR3 totals 14 residues. Germline values: CDR1 MNHEY, CDR2 SVGAGI. The CDR3 DNA reads TGTGCCAGCAGTCGCGATCAGGGGGCCTATGGCTACACCTTC. Residues: CASSRDQGAYGYTF.

CDR3 DNA: TGTGCCAGCAGTCCCCCGACAGTCGAAGCTTTCTTT. Translated, it gives CASSPPTVEAFF. J is TRBJ1-1 and V is TRBV12-3 or TRBV12-4, with D possibly being TRBD1 (5 bases). This CDR3 is 12 amino acids long. The V end lost 5 bases, the J end lost 8 bases, and 12 bases lay between the germline ends.

The V and J genes are TRBV24-1 and TRBJ2-2; weak D call: TRBD1 (6 bases). The V and J ends lost 9 bases and 6 bases respectively, with 16 bases between them. Germline CDR1 reads KGHDR; CDR2 reads SFDVKD. The CDR3 covers 14 residues. The CDR3 loop is CATRKAGESGELFF. The CDR3 nucleotides read TGTGCCACCCGAAAGGCAGGGGAATCCGGGGAGCTGTTTTTT.

CDR3 amino acids: CASRRQSMNTEAFF. CDR3 sequence (DNA): TGTGCCAGCAGGAGACAGAGCATGAACACTGAAGCTTTCTTT. V and J are TRBV5-4 and TRBJ1-1; a possible D gene is TRBD1 (5 bases). With 5 bases removed from V and 0 bases from J, the gap between germline ends came to 11 bases. Germline V gene data show CDR1 as SGHNT and CDR2 as YYREEE (reference sequence). This CDR3 is 14 amino acids long. Full variable domain (rest looked up from reference TRBV5-4 and TRBJ1-1): ETGVTQSPTHLIKTRGQQVTLRCSSQSGHNTVSWYQQALGQGPQFIFQYYREEENGRGNFPPRFSGLQFPNYSSELNVNALELDDSALYLCASRRQSMNTEAFFGQGTRLTVV.

This clone was detected only a few times. Germline and junction disagree at one end, which may indicate a read error. The chain joins TRBV2 to TRBJ2-7, with D tentatively TRBD2 (5 bases). The length of the CDR3 is 12 residues. Germline V gives CDR1 SNHLY, CDR2 FYNNEI. CDR3 amino acids: CASSDGFGDIWF. The DNA of the CDR3 is TGTGCCAGCAGTGACGGGTTCGGGGATATTTGGTTC.

This chain joins TRBV7-8 and TRBJ1-1; D is uncertain. The CDR3 sequence is 15 residues long. The germline V and J ends were trimmed by 3 bases and 0 bases, with 11 bases remaining between them. Germline V lookup: CDR1 SGHVS, CDR2 FQNEAQ. The CDR3 DNA reads TGTGCCAGCAGCTTGGCCCGGGAACTGAACACTGAAGCTTTCTTT. As protein: CASSLARELNTEAFF.

This sequence joins TRBV28 and TRBJ1-2; perhaps TRBD1 as D (6 bases). CDR1 MDHEN and CDR2 SYDVKM come from the germline V gene. The CDR3 is 14 residues long. Trimming took 7 bases from V and 4 from J, leaving 16 bases between them. As DNA, the CDR3 is TGTGCCAGCACCTTCTATGGACAGAGCTATGGCTACACCTTC. Translating it yields CASTFYGQSYGYTF.

V and J are TRBV10-3 and TRBJ1-6, with 10 bases aligning to TRBD1. The CDR3 totals 16 residues. V dropped 5 bases and J dropped 9; count of bases not matched to a gene: 10. CDR1 is ENHRY and CDR2 is SYGVKD in the germline V gene. The chain's CDR3 is CAISRQGAQVGSPLHF. CDR3 coding DNA: TGTGCCATCAGTCGACAGGGGGCTCAGGTCGGTTCACCCCTCCACTTT.

The rearrangement uses TRBV30 and TRBJ1-2; D unclear. Trimming removed 0 bases at V and 7 bases at J, with 6 bases between. Germline CDR1 GTSNPN, CDR2 SVGIG (reference sequence). The CDR3 contains 11 residues. The chain's CDR3 is CAWSVARGYTF. As DNA, the CDR3 is TGTGCCTGGAGTGTAGCCCGTGGCTACACCTTC.

The rearrangement joins TRBV14 to TRBJ1-1; 9 bases are a match to TRBD1. With 4 bases clipped from V and 0 bases from J, the junction kept 12 bases outside the gene matches. In germline, CDR1 is SGHDN, CDR2 FVKESK. This CDR3 spans 18 amino acids. The CDR3 DNA is TGTGCCAGCAGCCGCCTACCGGGACAGGGAGGAATGAACACTGAAGCTTTCTTT. It translates to CASSRLPGQGGMNTEAFF.

This clone was detected a few times. V gene TRBV7-6 combines with J gene TRBJ2-5; 7 bases map to TRBD1. This CDR3 region has 14 residues. V was pared by 5 bases and J by 5 bases, with 8 bases of the junction left unmatched. Germline CDR1 and CDR2: SGHVS and FNYEAQ. CDR3 sequence reads: CASSPNRGGETQYF. The CDR3 nucleotides read TGTGCCAGCAGCCCGAACAGGGGCGGGGAGACCCAGTACTTC.

The rearrangement links TRBV5-1 to TRBJ2-1; TRBD2 is a possible D gene (6 bases). The CDR3 length is 14 residues. Germline values: CDR1 SGHRS, CDR2 YFSETQ. V lost 8 bases to trimming and J lost 3 bases, with 15 bases between them. The CDR3 sequence: CASFSGQNYNEQFF. Here the CDR3 DNA reads TGCGCCAGTTTTAGCGGCCAGAACTACAATGAGCAGTTCTTC.

This rearrangement joins TRBV6-4 to TRBJ1-6; D not certain. The V end was cut by 6 bases, the J end by 5 bases, with 11 bases between. The CDR3 loop spans 14 amino acids. The germline gives CDR1 MRHNA, CDR2 SNTAGT. DNA of the CDR3: TGTGCCAGCAGGGACCTTGGCCATAATTCACCCCTCCACTTT. It is translated as CASRDLGHNSPLHF.